Presented here are 32 T cell receptor beta chains from one specimen sequenced in a study of Ad26.COV2.S vaccination and SARS-CoV-2 variants. Some clones are missing from TCRdb's copy, which holds only in-frame ones; the method was immunoSEQ multiplex PCR. This table has roughly 100,000 clones, over 70% appearing once. The sequencing here drew on peripheral blood, taken after recovery from COVID-19. The receptors were sampled from a human donor who had recovered from COVID-19.

The V call is TRBV27, the J call TRBJ1-1; D is ambiguous. Trimming removed 5 bases from V and 4 bases from J, with 11 bases in between. The CDR3 runs 13 residues. Germline V CDR1 and CDR2: MNHEY, SMNVEV (reference sequence). The CDR3 DNA reads TGTGCCAGCAGTGGGAAGAGTTTCACTGAAGCTTTCTTT. Translated: CASSGKSFTEAFF.

This clone was picked up a small number of times. The junction departs from the called germline gene at one end, perhaps through a read error. V and J are TRBV13 and TRBJ2-1, with D unclear. The CDR3 is 13 residues long. In germline, CDR1 is PRHDT, CDR2 FYEKMQ (reference sequence). This CDR3 reads CASSPPVGWEWVF. DNA for the CDR3: TGTGCCAGCAGCCCTCCCGTAGGGTGGGAATGGGTCTTC.

This chain uses TRBV2 with TRBJ2-3, with TRBD1 matching over 9 bases. Germline CDR1 reads SNHLY; CDR2 reads FYNNEI. The CDR3 runs 16 residues. V shed 0 bases and J 5 bases; nucleotides not matched to a gene: 6. Here the CDR3 DNA reads TGTGCCAGCAGTGAAGCGGCACAGGGGGCGGGAGATACGCAGTATTTT. This gives the protein CASSEAAQGAGDTQYF.

This clone was picked up one time. This chain uses TRBV3-1 (or the pseudogene TRBV3-2) with TRBJ2-7, with 8 bases fitting TRBD1. This CDR3 is built from 12 residues. Unmatched junction bases numbered 4, after V lost 7 bases and J lost 5 bases. Germline V gene lookup returns CDR1 LGHDT and CDR2 YNNKEL (reference sequence). The DNA for the CDR3 is TGTGCCAGCACCCCAGGGGGCCACGAGCAGTACTTC. It is translated as CASTPGGHEQYF.

This chain links TRBV6-5 with TRBJ2-3; no clear D. Per the germline V gene, CDR1 is MNHEY and CDR2 is SVGAGI. This CDR3 is built from 13 residues. Trimming shortened V by 8 bases and J by 1 base, and 10 bases separated the two germline ends. The CDR3 sequence is CASCLLGTDTQYF. DNA of the CDR3: TGTGCCAGCTGCCTTTTGGGCACAGATACGCAGTATTTT.

The rearrangement links TRBV19 to TRBJ2-5; perhaps TRBD2 as D (6 bases). Germline assignment: CDR1 LNHDA and CDR2 SQIVND (reference sequence). There are 15 residues in the CDR3. V lost 8 bases and J 2 bases, leaving 18 bases between the germline ends. For the CDR3, the DNA is TGTGCCAGTGGGGCGCGGGGCGTAAGACAAGAGACCCAGTACTTC. Translated, it gives CASGARGVRQETQYF.

The chain carries TRBV28 and TRBJ1-2; tentatively, D is TRBD1 (5 bases). From germline, CDR1 is MDHEN and CDR2 SYDVKM. The CDR3 has 13 amino acids. V gave up 4 bases and J gave up 7 bases, with 13 bases separating them. The CDR3 region is CASSSSGTRGYTF. DNA for the CDR3: TGTGCCAGCAGTTCCTCCGGGACTCGTGGCTACACCTTC.

This clone was observed a single time. The chain links TRBV6-5 to TRBJ2-1; TRBD1 might be the D (6 bases). V was shortened by 0 bases and J by 9 bases, with 9 bases between the two germline ends. Germline V CDR1 and CDR2: MNHEY, SVGAGI. This CDR3 comprises 13 residues. DNA for the CDR3: TGTGCCAGCAGTTACTCGGGGGCGATTGAGCAGTTCTTC. Its protein product is CASSYSGAIEQFF.

V usage is TRBV30 and J usage is TRBJ1-6; 7 nucleotides match TRBD1. The CDR3 spans 17 residues. Germline loops: CDR1 GTSNPN, CDR2 SVGIG (reference sequence). The ends lost 4 bases at V and 7 bases at J; junction bases unmatched: 16. Here the CDR3 DNA reads TGTGCCTGGAATACCGGATTCCAAGGGACAGCCAATTCACCCCTCCACTTT. Amino acids: CAWNTGFQGTANSPLHF.

V is TRBV6-6 and J is TRBJ1-2; D is undetermined. Between the trimmed V and J ends, which lost 2 bases and 4 bases, there was a span of 14 bases. The length of the CDR3 is 15 residues. CDR1 MNHNY and CDR2 SVGAGI come from the germline V gene (reference sequence). The CDR3 is CASSYQPGRTYGYTF. In nucleotides, the CDR3 is TGTGCCAGCAGTTACCAGCCCGGACGGACCTATGGCTACACCTTC.

The chain employs TRBV5-1 and TRBJ2-3; D gene uncertain. Trimming removed 4 bases from V and 5 bases from J, with 14 bases in between. CDR1 is SGHRS and CDR2 is YFSETQ in the germline V gene. This CDR3 is 14 amino acids long. The DNA for the CDR3 is TGCGCCAGCAGCACACAACCCGAAGGAGATACGCAGTATTTT. Its protein is CASSTQPEGDTQYF. Full variable domain (outside the CDR3, taken from reference TRBV5-1 and TRBJ2-3): KAGVTQTPRYLIKTRGQQVTLSCSPISGHRSVSWYQQTPGQGLQFLFEYFSETQRNKGNFPGRFSGRQFSNSRSEMNVSTLELGDSALYLCASSTQPEGDTQYFGPGTRLTVL.

The gene calls are TRBV10-3 and TRBJ1-1; D might be TRBD1 (5 bases). The CDR3 sequence is 13 residues long. CDR1 ENHRY and CDR2 SYGVKD come from the germline V gene. Trimming left V 8 bases short and J 5 bases short, with 15 bases between. The CDR3 is CAIEKVKGTEAFF. CDR3 sequence (DNA): TGTGCCATCGAGAAAGTGAAGGGGACTGAAGCTTTCTTT.

This rearrangement joins TRBV10-2 to TRBJ2-3, with 9 bases lining up with TRBD2. CDR3 length: 13 residues. Germline V gives CDR1 WSHSY, CDR2 SAAADI. The J segment lost 6 bases and the V segment lost 6 bases, leaving 4 bases of the junction unmatched. CDR3 protein: CASRLAGRDTQYF. CDR3 DNA sequence: TGCGCCAGCAGGCTAGCGGGGAGGGATACGCAGTATTTT.

This rearrangement joins TRBV2 to TRBJ1-2; a weak D match, TRBD1 (5 bases). Germline lookup yields CDR1 SNHLY and CDR2 FYNNEI. V was cut by 2 bases and J by 7 bases, with 8 bases left in between. This CDR3 comprises 12 residues. CDR3 sequence: CASSEMGGGYTF. The CDR3, as DNA: TGTGCCAGCAGTGAAATGGGGGGTGGCTACACCTTC.

This rearrangement joins TRBV2 to TRBJ1-4, with a weak D call TRBD1 (6 bases). Germline V gene lookup returns CDR1 SNHLY and CDR2 FYNNEI. V dropped 6 bases and J dropped 8 bases, with 13 bases sitting between them. This CDR3 region has 13 residues. CDR3 region: CASRLGTPEKLFF. The CDR3 bases are TGTGCCAGCAGGCTGGGGACACCCGAAAAACTGTTTTTT.

The chain joins TRBV27 to TRBJ2-3; 11 bases line up with TRBD2. CDR3 length: 17 amino acids. CDR1 MNHEY and CDR2 SMNVEV come from the germline V gene (reference sequence). The ends lost 2 bases at V and 1 base at J; junction bases unmatched: 5. The CDR3 is CASSLGLLAGGTDTQYF. As DNA, the CDR3 is TGTGCCAGCAGTTTAGGCCTACTAGCGGGGGGCACAGATACGCAGTATTTT.

J is TRBJ1-2 and V is TRBV5-4; D is possibly TRBD1 (6 bases). V was pared by 4 bases and J by 5 bases, with 18 bases between. CDR1 and CDR2 from the germline V gene are SGHNT and YYREEE (reference sequence). The length of the CDR3 is 15 residues. CDR3 DNA sequence: TGTGCCAGCAGCCTAGGGGGGGGCAGCCTGTATGGCTACACCTTC. Translating it yields CASSLGGGSLYGYTF.

The chain combines TRBV30 with TRBJ1-1; D is possibly TRBD1 (5 bases). V shed 5 bases and J shed 0 bases, with 10 bases lying between them. CDR3 length equals 13 residues. The germline gives CDR1 GTSNPN, CDR2 SVGIG (reference sequence). The CDR3 nucleotides are TGTGCCTGGGCCAGGGTCCTGAACACTGAAGCTTTCTTT. It encodes CAWARVLNTEAFF.

This chain uses TRBV5-1 with TRBJ2-2; D is uncertain. This CDR3 has 14 amino acids. V was pared by 1 base and J by 7 bases, with 11 bases between. The V gene's germline CDR1 is SGHRS and CDR2 YFSETQ. Here the CDR3 reads CASSLSPYSGELFF. The DNA for the CDR3 is TGCGCCAGCAGCTTGTCCCCCTACAGCGGGGAGCTGTTTTTT.

In its sample, this clone was seen a few times. V usage is TRBV6-5 and J usage is TRBJ1-4; 7 positions agree with TRBD1. V gave up 4 bases and J gave up 9 bases; unmatched junction bases: 8. Germline loops: CDR1 MNHEY, CDR2 SVGAGI. The CDR3 is 14 amino acids. The CDR3 sequence: CASSSGRGLQKLFF. CDR3 DNA sequence: TGTGCCAGCAGTTCGGGGAGGGGGCTCCAAAAACTGTTTTTT.

The V call is TRBV3-1 (or the pseudogene TRBV3-2), the J call TRBJ1-3, with 10 bases matching TRBD1. J lost 4 bases, V lost 4 bases, and 13 bases had no gene match. There are 18 residues in the CDR3. Per the germline V gene, CDR1 is LGHDT and CDR2 is YNNKEL (reference sequence). The CDR3 DNA reads as TGTGCCAGCAGCCTGGTTGGGGGGGGACAGGGGCCCGGAAACACCATATATTTT. This sequence encodes CASSLVGGGQGPGNTIYF.

The chain has TRBV5-5 and TRBJ1-1; 9 positions agree with TRBD1. Looked up from germline, CDR1 is SGHKS and CDR2 is YYEKEE (reference sequence). Unmatched junction bases numbered 8, after V lost 7 bases and J lost 1 base. The CDR3 loop spans 15 amino acids. The CDR3 DNA is TGTGCCAGCCGTCTGACGGGACAGGGGAACACTGAAGCTTTCTTT. Translated: CASRLTGQGNTEAFF.

V usage is TRBV28 and J usage is TRBJ2-7; the D gene is possibly TRBD1 (5 bases). The CDR3 is 12 amino acids. The germline CDR1 and CDR2 sequences are MDHEN and SYDVKM. Between the trimmed V and J ends, which lost 3 bases and 3 bases, there was a span of 6 bases. CDR3 residues: CASSLTDYEQYF. The CDR3 nucleotides read TGTGCCAGCAGTTTGACAGACTACGAGCAGTACTTC.

V and J are TRBV11-2 and TRBJ1-1; 7 bases are shared with TRBD1. Germline V gives CDR1 SGHAT, CDR2 FQNNGV. The CDR3 is 14 amino acids. V shed 5 bases and J 4 bases; nucleotides not matched to a gene: 7. Here the CDR3 DNA reads TGTGCCAGCAGCGTCCATCAGGGGGTCACTGAAGCTTTCTTT. It specifies CASSVHQGVTEAFF.

The chain is built from TRBV11-3 and TRBJ1-4; 7 bases are shared with TRBD1. Germline CDR1 is SGHNT and CDR2 is YENEEA. CDR3 length: 21 amino acids. Trimming took 0 bases from V and 0 from J; bases not matched to a gene: 16. The CDR3 sequence is CASSLDWDSMTRSTTNEKLFF. The CDR3 region has the DNA TGTGCCAGCAGCTTAGATTGGGACAGTATGACCCGTTCTACAACTAATGAAAAACTGTTTTTT. The entire variable domain, with the rest obtained from reference TRBV11-3 and TRBJ1-4, is as follows: EAGVVQSPRYKIIEKKQPVAFWCNPISGHNTLYWYLQNLGQGPELLIRYENEEAVDDSQLPKDRFSAERLKGVDSTLKIQPAELGDSAVYLCASSLDWDSMTRSTTNEKLFFGSGTQLSVL.

The chain is built from TRBV3-1 (or the pseudogene TRBV3-2) and TRBJ2-7; D is ambiguous. Germline V gene data show CDR1 as LGHDT and CDR2 as YNNKEL (reference sequence). The ends were cut back, 1 base at V and 7 bases at J, with 11 bases in the middle. The CDR3 contains 13 residues. The CDR3: CASSQAVDTEQYF. CDR3 nucleotides: TGTGCCAGCAGCCAAGCGGTGGATACGGAGCAGTACTTC.

The chain combines TRBV9 with TRBJ2-1, with 7 nucleotides matching TRBD2. The CDR3 is made up of 14 amino acids. The junction had 4 bases not matched to a gene; V was cut back by 0 bases and J by 7 bases. Germline V CDR1 and CDR2: SGDLS, YYNGEE. The CDR3 DNA sequence: TGTGCCAGCAGCGTAGCGGGGGGTATTAATGAGCAGTTCTTC. It encodes CASSVAGGINEQFF.

The rearrangement links TRBV29-1 to TRBJ2-3, with a weak D call TRBD2 (7 bases). Germline V lookup: CDR1 SQVTM, CDR2 ANQGSEA. The germline V and J ends were trimmed by 6 bases and 5 bases, with 18 bases remaining between them. The CDR3 length is 14 residues. CDR3 sequence: CSVERGGQRDTQYF. CDR3 bases: TGCAGCGTCGAGAGGGGGGGCCAGAGAGATACGCAGTATTTT.

This chain connects TRBV7-2 to TRBJ2-3; 8 bases match TRBD2. After removal of 5 bases from V and 1 base from J, the junction contained 8 bases not matched to a gene. This CDR3 is built from 16 residues. CDR1 and CDR2 (germline): SGHTA, FQGNSA. CDR3 DNA: TGTGCCAGCAGCCCCGAGGGGCGGGGGGGCACAGATACGCAGTATTTT. This sequence encodes CASSPEGRGGTDTQYF.

The rearrangement links TRBV2 to TRBJ1-6, with a possible D match to TRBD1 (5 bases). This CDR3 is 14 amino acids long. Trimming took off 4 bases at V and 8 bases at J, with 12 bases between the two ends. The germline gives CDR1 SNHLY, CDR2 FYNNEI. DNA of the CDR3: TGTGCCAGCAGTGTTGGGGCAGAATATTCACCCCTCCACTTT. This encodes CASSVGAEYSPLHF.

J is TRBJ1-1 and V is TRBV6-5, with TRBD1 as a possible D gene (5 bases). The germline gives CDR1 MNHEY, CDR2 SVGAGI. There are 16 residues in the CDR3. V was pared by 2 bases and J by 1 base, with 14 bases between. CDR3 loop: CASSYGGVSANTEAFF. DNA for the CDR3: TGTGCCAGCAGTTACGGGGGTGTGTCGGCGAACACTGAAGCTTTCTTT.

The chain recombines TRBV4-3 with TRBJ2-7; D ambiguous. Germline loops: CDR1 LGHNA, CDR2 YSLEER. This CDR3 is built from 16 residues. Trimming pared 1 base from V and 2 bases from J, leaving 15 bases between. This chain's CDR3 is CASSQGFVDGAYEQYF. The DNA for the CDR3 is TGCGCCAGCAGCCAAGGTTTTGTAGACGGAGCCTACGAGCAGTACTTC.